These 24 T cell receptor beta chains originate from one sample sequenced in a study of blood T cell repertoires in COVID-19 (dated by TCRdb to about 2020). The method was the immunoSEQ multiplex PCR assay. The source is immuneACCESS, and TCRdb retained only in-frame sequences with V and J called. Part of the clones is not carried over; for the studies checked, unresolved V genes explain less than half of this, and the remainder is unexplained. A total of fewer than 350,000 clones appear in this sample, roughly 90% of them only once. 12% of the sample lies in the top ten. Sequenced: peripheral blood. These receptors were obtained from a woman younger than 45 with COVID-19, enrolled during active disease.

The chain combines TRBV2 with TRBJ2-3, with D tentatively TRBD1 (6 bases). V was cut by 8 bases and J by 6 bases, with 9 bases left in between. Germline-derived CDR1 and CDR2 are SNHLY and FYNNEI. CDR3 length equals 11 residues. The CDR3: CASGDTDTQYF. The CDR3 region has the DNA TGTGCCAGCGGGGACACGGATACGCAGTATTTT.

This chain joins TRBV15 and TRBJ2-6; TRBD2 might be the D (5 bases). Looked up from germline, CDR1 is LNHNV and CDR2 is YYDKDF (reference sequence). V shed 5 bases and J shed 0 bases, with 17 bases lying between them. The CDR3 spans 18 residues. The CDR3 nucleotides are TGTGCCACCAGCGATAGCGCCGTACTGCGCTCTGGGGCCAACGTCCTGACTTTC. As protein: CATSDSAVLRSGANVLTF.

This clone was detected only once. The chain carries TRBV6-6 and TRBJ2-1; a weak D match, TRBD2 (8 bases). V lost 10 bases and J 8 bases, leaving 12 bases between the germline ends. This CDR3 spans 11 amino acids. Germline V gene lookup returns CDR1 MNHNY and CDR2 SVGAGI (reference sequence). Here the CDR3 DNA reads TGTGCCACGGGGGGGACAGATGAGCAGTTCTTC. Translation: CATGGTDEQFF.

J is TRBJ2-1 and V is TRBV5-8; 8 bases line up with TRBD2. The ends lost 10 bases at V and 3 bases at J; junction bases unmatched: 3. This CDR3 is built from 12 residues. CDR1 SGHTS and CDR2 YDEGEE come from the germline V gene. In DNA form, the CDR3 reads TGTGCCCGGGGGGGTATCTACAATGAGCAGTTCTTC. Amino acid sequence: CARGGIYNEQFF.

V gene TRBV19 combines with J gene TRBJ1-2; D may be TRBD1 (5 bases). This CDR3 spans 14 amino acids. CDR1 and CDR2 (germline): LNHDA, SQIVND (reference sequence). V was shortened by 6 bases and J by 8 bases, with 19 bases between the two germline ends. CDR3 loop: CASSHVGRGGGYTF. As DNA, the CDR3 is TGTGCCAGTAGCCACGTGGGAAGGGGAGGGGGCTACACCTTC.

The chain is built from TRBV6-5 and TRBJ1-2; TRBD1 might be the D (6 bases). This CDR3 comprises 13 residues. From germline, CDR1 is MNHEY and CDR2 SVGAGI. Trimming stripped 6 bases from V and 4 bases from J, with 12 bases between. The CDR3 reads CASSRGQFYGYTF. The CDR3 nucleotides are TGTGCCAGCAGCCGTGGACAGTTCTATGGCTACACCTTC.

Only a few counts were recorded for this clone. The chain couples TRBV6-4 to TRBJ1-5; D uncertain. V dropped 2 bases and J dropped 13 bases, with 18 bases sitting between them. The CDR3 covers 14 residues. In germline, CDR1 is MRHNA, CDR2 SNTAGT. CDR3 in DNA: TGTGCCAGCAGTGACCTGGCGGGGTCGTTAAGTCAGCATTTT. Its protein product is CASSDLAGSLSQHF.

The CDR3 protein is CASSSVGLPNTGELFF. The CDR3 nucleotides are TGTGCCAGCAGCTCAGTTGGACTACCCAACACCGGGGAGCTGTTTTTT. This chain connects TRBV3-1 (or the pseudogene TRBV3-2) to TRBJ2-2, with D possibly TRBD2 on 6 matching bases. The ends were cut back, 5 bases at V and 2 bases at J, with 15 bases in the middle. Germline V gene data show CDR1 as LGHDT and CDR2 as YNNKEL (reference sequence). CDR3 length equals 16 residues.

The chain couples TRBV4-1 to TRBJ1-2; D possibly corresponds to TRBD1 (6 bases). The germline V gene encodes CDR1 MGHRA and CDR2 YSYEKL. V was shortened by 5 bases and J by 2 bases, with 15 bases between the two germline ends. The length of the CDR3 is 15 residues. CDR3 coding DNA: TGCGCCAGCAGCGCCCGGGACATACCGAACTATGGCTACACCTTC. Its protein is CASSARDIPNYGYTF.

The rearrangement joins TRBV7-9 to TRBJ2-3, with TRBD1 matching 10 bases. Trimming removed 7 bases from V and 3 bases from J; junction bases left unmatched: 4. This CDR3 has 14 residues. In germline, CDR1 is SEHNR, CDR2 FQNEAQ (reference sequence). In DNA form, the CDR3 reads TGTGCCAGCACCCGGGACAGGGGTACAGATACGCAGTATTTT. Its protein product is CASTRDRGTDTQYF.

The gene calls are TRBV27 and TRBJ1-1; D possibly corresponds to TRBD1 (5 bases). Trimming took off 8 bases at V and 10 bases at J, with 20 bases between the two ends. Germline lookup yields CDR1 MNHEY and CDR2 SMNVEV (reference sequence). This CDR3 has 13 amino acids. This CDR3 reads CASQDSLNSGAFF. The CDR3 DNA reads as TGTGCCAGCCAAGACAGTTTAAATTCGGGAGCTTTCTTT.

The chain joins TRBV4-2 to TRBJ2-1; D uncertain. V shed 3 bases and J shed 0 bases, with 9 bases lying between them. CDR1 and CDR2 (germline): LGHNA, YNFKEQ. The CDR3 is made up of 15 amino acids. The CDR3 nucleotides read TGTGCCAGCAGCCACTCCTACCCCTCCTACAATGAGCAGTTCTTC. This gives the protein CASSHSYPSYNEQFF.

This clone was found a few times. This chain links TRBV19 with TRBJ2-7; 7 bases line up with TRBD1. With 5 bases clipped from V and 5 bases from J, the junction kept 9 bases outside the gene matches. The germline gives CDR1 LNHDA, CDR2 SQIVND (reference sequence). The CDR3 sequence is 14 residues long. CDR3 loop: CASSVSGQYDEQYF. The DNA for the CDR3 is TGTGCCAGTAGTGTGTCGGGACAGTATGACGAGCAGTACTTC.

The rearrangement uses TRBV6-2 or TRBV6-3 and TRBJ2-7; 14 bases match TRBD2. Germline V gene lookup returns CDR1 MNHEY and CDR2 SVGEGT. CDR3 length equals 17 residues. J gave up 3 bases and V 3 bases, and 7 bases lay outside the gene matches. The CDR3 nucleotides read TGTGCCAGCAGTTATTTTCCGACTAGCGGGGGGGTCTACGAGCAGTACTTC. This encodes CASSYFPTSGGVYEQYF.

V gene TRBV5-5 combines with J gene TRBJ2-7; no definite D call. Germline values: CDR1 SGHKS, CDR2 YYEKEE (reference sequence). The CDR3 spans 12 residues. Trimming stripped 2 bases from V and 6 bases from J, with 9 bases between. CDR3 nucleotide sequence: TGTGCCAGCAGCTTTACCCAACTCGAGCAGTACTTC. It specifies CASSFTQLEQYF.

The CDR3 protein is CASSYDSQLTYQPQHF. In nucleotides, the CDR3 is TGTGCCAGCAGTTACGACAGCCAGCTAACTTATCAGCCCCAGCATTTT. The chain employs TRBV6-2 or TRBV6-3 and TRBJ1-5; perhaps TRBD1 as D (5 bases). CDR1 is MNHEY and CDR2 is SVGEGT in the germline V gene. Between the trimmed V and J ends, which lost 2 bases and 5 bases, there was a span of 16 bases. CDR3 size: 16 residues.

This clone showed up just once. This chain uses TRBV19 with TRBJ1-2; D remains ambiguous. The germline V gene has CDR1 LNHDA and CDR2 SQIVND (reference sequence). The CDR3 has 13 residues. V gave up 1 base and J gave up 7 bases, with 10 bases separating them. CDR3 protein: CASSIGPGGGYTF. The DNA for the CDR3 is TGTGCCAGTAGTATAGGCCCGGGAGGTGGCTACACCTTC.

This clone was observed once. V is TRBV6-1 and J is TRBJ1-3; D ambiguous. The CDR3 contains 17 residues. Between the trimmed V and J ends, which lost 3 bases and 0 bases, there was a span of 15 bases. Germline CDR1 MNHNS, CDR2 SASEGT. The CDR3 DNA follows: TGTGCCAGCAGTGAGGTGGCAGTAATCCCCTCTGGAAACACCATATATTTT. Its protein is CASSEVAVIPSGNTIYF.

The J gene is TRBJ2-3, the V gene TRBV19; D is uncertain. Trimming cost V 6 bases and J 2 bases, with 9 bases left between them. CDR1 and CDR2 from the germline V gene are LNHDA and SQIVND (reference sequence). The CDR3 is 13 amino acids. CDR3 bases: TGTGCCAGTAGCCGGTCGTTCACAGATACGCAGTATTTT. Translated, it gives CASSRSFTDTQYF.

As DNA, the CDR3 is TGTGCCACCAGCAGAGCAAGAGGGAGGGAGCAGTACTTC. This gives the protein CATSRARGREQYF. The chain is built from TRBV15 and TRBJ2-7; a possible D gene is TRBD2 (6 bases). Germline lookup yields CDR1 LNHNV and CDR2 YYDKDF (reference sequence). Trimming shortened V by 1 base and J by 7 bases, and 11 bases separated the two germline ends. The CDR3 length is 13 residues.

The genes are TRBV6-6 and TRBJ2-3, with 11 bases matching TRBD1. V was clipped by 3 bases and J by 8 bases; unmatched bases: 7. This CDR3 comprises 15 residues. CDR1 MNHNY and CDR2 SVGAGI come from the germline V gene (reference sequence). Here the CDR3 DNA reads TGTGCCAGCAGTTATGGGGGACAGGGGGTTGCTACGCAGTATTTT. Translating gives CASSYGGQGVATQYF.

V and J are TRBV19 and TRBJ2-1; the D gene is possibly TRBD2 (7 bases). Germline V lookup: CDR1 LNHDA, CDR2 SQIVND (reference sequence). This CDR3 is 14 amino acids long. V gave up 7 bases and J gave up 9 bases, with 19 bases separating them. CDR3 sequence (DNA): TGTGCCAGTAACCATGGTGGGGGGGCCATTGAGCAGTTCTTC. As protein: CASNHGGGAIEQFF. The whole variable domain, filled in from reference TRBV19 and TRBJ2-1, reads DGGITQSPKYLFRKEGQNVTLSCEQNLNHDAMYWYRQDPGQGLRLIYYSQIVNDFQKGDIAEGYSVSREKKESFPLTVTSAQKNPTAFYLCASNHGGGAIEQFFGPGTRLTVL.

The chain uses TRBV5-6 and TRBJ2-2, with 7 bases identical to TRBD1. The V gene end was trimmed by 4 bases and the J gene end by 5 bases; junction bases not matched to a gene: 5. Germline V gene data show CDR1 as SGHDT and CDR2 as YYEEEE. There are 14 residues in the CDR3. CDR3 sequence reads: CASSVRGWTGELFF. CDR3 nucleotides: TGTGCCAGCAGCGTCAGGGGGTGGACCGGGGAGCTGTTTTTT.

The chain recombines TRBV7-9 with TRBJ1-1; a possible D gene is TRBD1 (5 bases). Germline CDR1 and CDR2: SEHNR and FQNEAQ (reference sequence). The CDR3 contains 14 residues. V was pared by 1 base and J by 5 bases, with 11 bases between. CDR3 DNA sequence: TGTGCCAGCAGCTTAGTGGGGGGAGGGACTGAAGCTTTCTTT. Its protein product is CASSLVGGGTEAFF.